This T cell receptor (beta chain) comes out of a study of long-term antiretroviral therapy in people with HIV. Running of the v3.0 immunoSEQ assay took place at survey level. Repertoires were generated with immunoSEQ multiplex PCR, while TCRdb's copy carries only in-frame clones and drops some. In the table there are 34,000 or so clones, 70% to 90% of which are singletons. Study-level findings and limits: Diversity measured after ART increased yet remained under transplant donor controls.

A note on this clone: Its matching antigen is unknown.

V shed 3 bases and J 5 bases; nucleotides not matched to a gene: 8. Germline V CDR1 and CDR2: SGHRS, YFSETQ. The CDR3 totals 16 residues. The rearrangement uses TRBV5-1 and TRBJ1-4; 9 positions agree with TRBD1. This receptor was taken from a woman under 40 with HIV. The sequencing here drew on unsorted PBMCs, taken around 2.7 years before starting antiretroviral therapy. The CDR3 DNA follows: TGCGCCAGCAGCTCTTCCGGGACAGGGTTAAATGAAAAACTGTTTTTT. Its translation is CASSSSGTGLNEKLFF. Full variable domain (rest looked up from reference TRBV5-1 and TRBJ1-4): KAGVTQTPRYLIKTRGQQVTLSCSPISGHRSVSWYQQTPGQGLQFLFEYFSETQRNKGNFPGRFSGRQFSNSRSEMNVSTLELGDSALYLCASSSSGTGLNEKLFFGSGTQLSVL.